These 24 T cell receptor beta chains were all obtained from the same sample, sequenced in a study of identical twins. TCRdb reanalysed the 5' RACE reads using MiXCR and keeps one entry per CDR3 protein. Among a few hundred thousand distinct CDR3 sequences listed, about 8.3% were seen once. This same sample was also taken into another study, of yellow fever vaccine responses in identical twins.

Sequenced input: CD8+ T cells sorted from blood. All receptors derive from a woman between 18 and 29 years old in good health.

This clonotype came up many times. CDR3 amino acids: CASSFESPYEQYF. CDR3 coding DNA: TGCGCCAGCAGCTTCGAGTCTCCCTACGAGCAGTACTTC. The chain links TRBV5-1 to TRBJ2-7; no clear D gene. The V end was cut by 2 bases, the J end by 2 bases, with 8 bases between. Germline CDR1 is SGHRS and CDR2 is YFSETQ. This CDR3 has 13 residues.

The chain is built from TRBV7-2 and TRBJ2-7; tentatively, D is TRBD1 or TRBD2 (6 bases each). Germline V gives CDR1 SGHTA, CDR2 FQGNSA. The V gene lost 5 bases and the J gene lost 7 bases, with 21 bases spanning the gap. The CDR3 length is 15 residues. The CDR3 reads CASSPPEGGLTEQYF. DNA for the CDR3: TGTGCCAGCAGCCCCCCAGAGGGGGGCCTTACGGAGCAGTACTTC.

This clonotype was seen only a few times. The chain uses TRBV20-1 and TRBJ2-7, with 8 bases fitting TRBD1. V gave up 6 bases and J gave up 0 bases; unmatched junction bases: 4. CDR3 length equals 13 residues. Germline CDR1 reads DFQATT; CDR2 reads SNEGSKA (reference sequence). The CDR3 is CSATDRASYEQYF. The CDR3 DNA sequence: TGCAGTGCCACGGACAGGGCCTCCTACGAGCAGTACTTC.

V gene TRBV5-5 combines with J gene TRBJ1-6; D might be TRBD1 (6 bases). Germline values: CDR1 SGHKS, CDR2 YYEKEE (reference sequence). The length of the CDR3 is 14 residues. With 6 bases removed from V and 8 bases from J, the gap between germline ends came to 15 bases. The CDR3 reads CASTGWTAHSPLHF. The CDR3 DNA reads as TGTGCCAGCACTGGGTGGACAGCACATTCACCCCTCCACTTT.

This rearrangement joins TRBV7-3 to TRBJ2-3, with a possible D match to TRBD1 (6 bases). The CDR3 spans 15 residues. From germline, CDR1 is SGHTA and CDR2 FQGTGA. V was clipped by 0 bases and J by 0 bases, with 7 bases between them. CDR3 residues: CASSLTGASTDTQYF. The CDR3 coding sequence is TGTGCCAGCAGCTTAACGGGGGCAAGCACAGATACGCAGTATTTT. Together with reference TRBV7-3 and TRBJ2-3, the CDR3 gives the full variable domain: GAGVSQTPSNKVTEKGKYVELRCDPISGHTALYWYRQSLGQGPEFLIYFQGTGAADDSGLPNDRFFAVRPEGSVSTLKIQRTERGDSAVYLCASSLTGASTDTQYFGPGTRLTVL.

This clonotype occurred many times. This rearrangement joins TRBV15 to TRBJ2-1; 9 bases are a match to TRBD2. The CDR3 runs 15 residues. Germline CDR1 is LNHNV and CDR2 is YYDKDF (reference sequence). V lost 5 bases, J lost 4 bases, and 6 bases stayed unmatched. The CDR3 nucleotides are TGTGCCACCAGCGCGTTAGCGGGAGTTTACAATGAGCAGTTCTTC. Protein product: CATSALAGVYNEQFF.

This clonotype was detected ten times or more. The chain has TRBV7-2 and TRBJ2-1, with a weak D call TRBD1 (6 bases). Trimming cost V 5 bases and J 9 bases, with 14 bases left between them. Germline CDR1 SGHTA, CDR2 FQGNSA. The CDR3 loop spans 13 amino acids. CDR3 sequence: CASSVPQGIEQFF. The CDR3 region has the DNA TGTGCCAGCAGCGTCCCCCAGGGGATTGAGCAGTTCTTC.

This clonotype came up a few times. V and J are TRBV7-9 and TRBJ2-1; unclear D gene. V gave up 4 bases and J gave up 8 bases, with 9 bases separating them. Germline assignment: CDR1 SEHNR and CDR2 FQNEAQ (reference sequence). The CDR3 consists of 12 residues. The CDR3 nucleotides are TGTGCCAGCAGCTCTACGACGGATGAGCAGTTCTTC. It specifies CASSSTTDEQFF.

This clonotype has ten or more counts. The rearrangement joins TRBV4-3 to TRBJ2-7; a possible D gene is TRBD2 (6 bases). The CDR3 is 15 amino acids. V lost 0 bases to trimming and J lost 2 bases, with 11 bases between them. Germline V gene data show CDR1 as LGHNA and CDR2 as YSLEER. The CDR3 loop reads CASSQDRAGPYEQYF. The CDR3 nucleotides are TGCGCCAGCAGCCAAGATCGGGCGGGACCCTACGAGCAGTACTTC.

This clonotype was observed at least ten times. The chain links TRBV27 to TRBJ2-3, with no clear D. This CDR3 is 14 amino acids long. Trimming stripped 3 bases from V and 0 bases from J, with 7 bases between. Germline V gene data show CDR1 as MNHEY and CDR2 as SMNVEV (reference sequence). For the CDR3, the DNA is TGTGCCAGCAGTTTCTGGGAAAGCACAGATACGCAGTATTTT. It is translated as CASSFWESTDTQYF.

This chain connects TRBV11-2 to TRBJ2-7; D not certain. CDR1 and CDR2 (germline): SGHAT, FQNNGV. V dropped 1 base and J dropped 2 bases, with 9 bases sitting between them. CDR3 length: 14 residues. The CDR3 region has the DNA TGTGCCAGCAGCTTAGGGGTTTTAGCCTACGAGCAGTACTTC. Protein: CASSLGVLAYEQYF. Looking up the rest from reference TRBV11-2 and TRBJ2-7 gives the full variable domain: EAGVAQSPRYKIIEKRQSVAFWCNPISGHATLYWYQQILGQGPKLLIQFQNNGVVDDSQLPKDRFSAERLKGVDSTLKIQPAKLEDSAVYLCASSLGVLAYEQYFGPGTRLTVT.

For this clonotype: This clone may be a read error of a much larger clone one base away. The conserved closing phenylalanine or tryptophan is absent in this CDR3, likely reflecting a read error. The rearrangement uses TRBV6-5 and TRBJ2-7, with 7 positions matching TRBD2. Germline V gives CDR1 MNHEY, CDR2 SVGAGI. V gave up 2 bases and J gave up 2 bases; unmatched junction bases: 12. This CDR3 is 17 amino acids long. CDR3 in amino acids: CASSYAPFLAATYEQYL. CDR3 coding DNA: TGTGCCAGCAGTTACGCCCCTTTTCTAGCGGCTACCTACGAGCAGTACCTC.

In this sample, this clonotype turned up a few times. This chain joins TRBV11-2 and TRBJ2-5, with 9 bases identical to TRBD2. This CDR3 is built from 14 residues. Germline V CDR1 and CDR2: SGHAT, FQNNGV. V was pared by 1 base and J by 3 bases, with 0 bases of the junction left unmatched. The CDR3 reads CASSLGTSEETQYF. CDR3 DNA: TGTGCCAGCAGCTTAGGGACTAGCGAAGAGACCCAGTACTTC. Full variable domain (remainder filled in from reference TRBV11-2 and TRBJ2-5): EAGVAQSPRYKIIEKRQSVAFWCNPISGHATLYWYQQILGQGPKLLIQFQNNGVVDDSQLPKDRFSAERLKGVDSTLKIQPAKLEDSAVYLCASSLGTSEETQYFGPGTRLLVL.

V is TRBV7-9 and J is TRBJ2-3, with D tentatively TRBD2 (5 bases). Germline values: CDR1 SEHNR, CDR2 FQNEAQ (reference sequence). V was pared by 0 bases and J by 6 bases, with 10 bases between. The length of the CDR3 is 14 residues. The CDR3: CASSLALGEDTQYF. The CDR3 coding sequence is TGTGCCAGCAGCTTAGCGCTTGGGGAGGATACGCAGTATTTT.

The chain recombines TRBV12-3 or TRBV12-4 with TRBJ2-1; TRBD2 aligns across 8 bases. The CDR3 extends over 13 amino acids. The junction had 5 bases not matched to a gene; V was cut back by 10 bases and J by 3 bases. The CDR3 spells CATTGTSYNEQFF. The CDR3 DNA reads TGTGCCACCACCGGGACTAGCTACAATGAGCAGTTCTTC.

This sequence joins TRBV5-6 and TRBJ2-7; possible D gene TRBD2, 6 bases. The CDR3 is made up of 15 amino acids. The ends were cut back, 6 bases at V and 0 bases at J, with 16 bases in the middle. Germline values: CDR1 SGHDT, CDR2 YYEEEE. In nucleotides, the CDR3 is TGTGCCAGCACCCTCCGGGACTGGGCCTCCTACGAGCAGTACTTC. It is translated as CASTLRDWASYEQYF.

This clonotype was seen only a few times. This sequence joins TRBV4-3 and TRBJ2-2, with 7 bases aligning to TRBD2. Germline V lookup: CDR1 LGHNA, CDR2 YSLEER. The CDR3 is 18 residues long. Trimming cost V 1 base and J 6 bases; bases outside gene matches: 14. CDR3 nucleotide sequence: TGCGCCAGCAGCCAAGGTATCTGGCGGGAGATTGGGGCCGGGGAGCTGTTTTTT. It encodes CASSQGIWREIGAGELFF.

The V and J genes are TRBV12-3 or TRBV12-4 and TRBJ2-5; D is possibly TRBD2 (6 bases). This CDR3 region has 14 residues. Between the trimmed V and J ends, which lost 7 bases and 3 bases, there was a span of 15 bases. The CDR3 sequence: CASTEVAAKETQYF. In DNA, the CDR3 is TGTGCCAGCACAGAAGTAGCGGCAAAAGAGACCCAGTACTTC.

This clonotype has just a few counts. This chain links TRBV29-1 with TRBJ1-2; D is undetermined. V was clipped by 6 bases and J by 6 bases, with 14 bases between them. The CDR3 sequence is 12 residues long. Germline CDR1 reads SQVTM; CDR2 reads ANQGSEA. The CDR3 is CSVFDGRDGYTF. As DNA, the CDR3 is TGCAGCGTGTTTGACGGGAGGGATGGCTACACCTTC. Drawing the rest from reference TRBV29-1 and TRBJ1-2, the complete variable domain is SAVISQKPSRDICQRGTSLTIQCQVDSQVTMMFWYRQQPGQSLTLIATANQGSEATYESGFVIDKFPISRPNLTFSTLTVSNMSPEDSSIYLCSVFDGRDGYTFGSGTRLTVV.

This clonotype came up many times. CDR3 protein: CSVEGVVGTGGHNEQFF. Here the CDR3 DNA reads TGCAGCGTTGAGGGAGTAGTTGGGACAGGGGGCCACAATGAGCAGTTCTTC. This sequence joins TRBV29-1 and TRBJ2-1; 12 nucleotides match TRBD1. Trimming at V came to 3 bases and at J to 5 bases, leaving 11 bases not matched to a gene. Germline V gene data show CDR1 as SQVTM and CDR2 as ANQGSEA. CDR3 length: 17 residues.

This clonotype was counted a single time. J is TRBJ2-3 and V is TRBV5-1, with D unclear. Between the trimmed V and J ends, which lost 4 bases and 0 bases, there was a span of 21 bases. The CDR3 loop spans 18 amino acids. From germline, CDR1 is SGHRS and CDR2 YFSETQ. CDR3 loop: CASSHLPSVAVSTDTQYF. For the CDR3, the DNA is TGCGCCAGCAGCCACCTCCCCTCTGTGGCGGTGAGCACAGATACGCAGTATTTT.

This clonotype was counted only a few times. The chain links TRBV14 to TRBJ2-7; 7 nucleotides match TRBD2. CDR3 length: 14 amino acids. V lost 4 bases, J lost 2 bases, and 5 bases stayed unmatched. Germline loops: CDR1 SGHDN, CDR2 FVKESK. CDR3 residues: CASSPAGLTYEQYF. The CDR3 DNA reads as TGTGCCAGCAGCCCAGCGGGACTAACCTACGAGCAGTACTTC.

This clonotype was recorded at least ten times. The rearrangement joins TRBV9 to TRBJ1-1; weak D call: TRBD1 (5 bases). Looked up from germline, CDR1 is SGDLS and CDR2 is YYNGEE. The CDR3 contains 16 residues. The V end was cut by 0 bases, the J end by 0 bases, with 12 bases between. The CDR3 sequence is CASSVGSGTVNTEAFF. As DNA, the CDR3 is TGTGCCAGCAGCGTAGGTTCCGGGACGGTGAACACTGAAGCTTTCTTT. The variable domain in full, with the rest retrieved from reference TRBV9 and TRBJ1-1, is DSGVTQTPKHLITATGQRVTLRCSPRSGDLSVYWYQQSLDQGLQFLIQYYNGEERAKGNILERFSAQQFPDLHSELNLSSLELGDSALYFCASSVGSGTVNTEAFFGQGTRLTVV.

This clonotype has a handful of counts. This chain joins TRBV10-2 and TRBJ2-3; D is possibly TRBD2 (5 bases). Germline V lookup: CDR1 WSHSY, CDR2 SAAADI. V dropped 0 bases and J dropped 4 bases, with 14 bases sitting between them. The CDR3 has 16 amino acids. CDR3 protein: CASSESTGNNPDTQYF. In nucleotides, the CDR3 is TGCGCCAGCAGTGAGTCGACCGGGAACAATCCAGATACGCAGTATTTT.